The sequence of this TCR beta chain was determined in a study of Graves' ophthalmopathy and Graves' hyperthyroidism (dated by TCRdb to between 2017 and 2018). For the study in its entirety: Peripheral blood was collected at initial diagnosis, prior to any treatment. A discovery set of about 99 patients (around 40 ophthalmopathy, under 65 stable hyperthyroidism) was enrolled to explore V-J signatures distinguishing ophthalmopathy from hyperthyroidism. An independent validation cohort was composed of 18 hyperthyroidism patients and 15 to 17 patients who later progressed from hyperthyroidism to ophthalmopathy. In total, under 150 blood samples were TCR-sequenced: roughly 45 ophthalmopathy, roughly 77 hyperthyroidism and some 17 hyperthyroidism-to-ophthalmopathy patients. The study used TCR beta repertoire signatures to distinguish Graves' ophthalmopathy from Graves' hyperthyroidism and to predict progression to ophthalmopathy. T-cell repertoires of thyroid tissue and blood were compared in six hyperthyroidism patients. The approximately 100 discovery patients were randomly split 7:3 into training and test sets. Following sample collection, hyperthyroidism patients were given methimazole at a starting dose of 30 mg daily, and ophthalmopathy patients were given high-dose intravenous methylprednisolone.

For repertoire sequencing, TCR beta CDR3 regions were amplified from RNA transcripts. A first-round RT-PCR used HTBI primers with the Qiagen OneStep RT-PCR kit, followed by a second-round multiplex PCR, size selection and purification. The libraries underwent paired-end sequencing with 100 bp reads on an Illumina HiSeq2000. For the original study's pipeline: SOAPnuke was used to process the reads, removing any read that contained adapters or uncalled bases, had a mean Phred below 15, or lacked an exact match to the constant primer or identifier. High-quality paired reads were merged with COPE v1.2.5. Unique nucleotide sequences were defined as clonotypes and aligned to IMGT TRB V, D and J references using MiTCR v1.1. Only V-J combinations with frequency above 0.0001 were analysed, covering over 99% of repertoires. For each V-J combination, a TCR clonal expansion and chaos score was defined as F50 clonal expansion divided by the chaos observed in the TCRdist matrix. Welch's t-statistics and random forest were used to reduce features to about a dozen V-J combinations, which were fed into a naive Bayes classifier. Thyroid-blood repertoire similarity was quantified with the Morisita-Horn index. Using fastp at Q25 and MiXCR, TCRdb reprocessed the public reads and kept productive beta chains. Each entry merges the rows of one CDR3 protein and shows their most common DNA and genes. TCRdb, rather than the study authors, made the V and J calls. Within this sample are over 200,000 distinct CDR3 sequences, with roughly 27% of them counted one time only. The top ten clones comprise approximately 9% of the sample.

Patients with ophthalmopathy had moderately to severely active disease, with a Clinical Activity Score of 3 or more, a NOSPECS grade of 4 or more, and a disease duration of less than 3 months. Anyone with other autoimmune diseases, uncontrolled infections, pregnancy or lactation was excluded from the study. Clinical symptoms, serum thyroxine, TRAb, thyroid ultrasound and orbital computed tomography formed the basis of the diagnosis. Using Ficoll-Paque density gradient centrifugation, PBMCs were isolated from over 8.5 ml of fresh peripheral blood. Trizol reagent was used to extract the total RNA, and its quality was then checked on an Agilent 2100 Bioanalyzer. Ten or more counts support this clonotype. Its cognate antigen has yet to be identified. The sample holds no much larger clone one base away, and base qualities are not on file. The germline V and J ends show losses of 0 bases and 2 bases respectively, and no gene match explains 3 bases of the junction. The CDR3 runs 15 amino acids, cysteine and phenylalanine included. Of all the DNA, just the CDR3 is kept, 45 bases in frame from base 1. CDR1 SGHTA and CDR2 FQGTGA were looked up in the germline V gene.

The investigation overall reported the following: In validation, the model predicted ophthalmopathy progression with more than 70% sensitivity and approximately 72% specificity; some 13 predicted patients were CT-confirmed with GO in a median of 6.5 months. No statistical method was used to set the sample size in advance, and the investigators knew which group each participant was assigned to. Ophthalmopathy was separated from stable hyperthyroidism by the 13-signature model with about 90% sensitivity and around 81% specificity in cross-validation and with 80%/75% in the test set. Among expanded thyroid clonotypes with frequency above 0.001, most also showed up in blood, which suggests that blood repertoires may reflect the thyroid immune response.

The TCR comes from a man in his fifties or sixties with Graves' ophthalmopathy. Donor details come from another sample of the same person, matched by shared clones. The sequence links TRBV7-3 to TRBJ2-5, with 7 middle bases fitting TRBD1. The material sequenced was peripheral blood. The nucleotide sequence is given as TGTGCCAGCAGCTTAACACCGGGACAGCAAGAGACCCAGTACTTC. Its protein product is CASSLTPGQQETQYF.